This T cell receptor (beta chain) was sequenced in a study of T-cell reconstitution after alpha-beta-depleted transplantation in children. A few counts support this clonotype. A library of TCRbeta sequences, prepared with unique molecular identifiers, was generated. Via MiXCR, TCRdb re-called the PCR reads, giving one row per CDR3 protein. The table has 300,000 or so distinct CDR3 sequences, more than 20% seen once. The CDR3 consists of 15 residues. With V trimmed by 0 bases and J by 5 bases, 4 bases remained unmatched. Germline CDR1 and CDR2: SGHRS and YFSETQ. This chain joins TRBV5-1 and TRBJ2-2, with 7 bases lining up with TRBD2. This specimen was PBMCs, mostly from graft donor cells, taken 180 days after TCRalphabeta/CD19-depleted stem cell transplant. This TCR was sampled from a male patient younger than 18 who had a stem cell transplant for acute lymphoblastic leukemia, so the T cells may come from the graft donor. The CDR3 loop is CASSLVQGGTGELFF. CDR3 DNA: TGCGCCAGCAGCTTGGTGCAGGGAGGGACCGGGGAGCTGTTTTTT.